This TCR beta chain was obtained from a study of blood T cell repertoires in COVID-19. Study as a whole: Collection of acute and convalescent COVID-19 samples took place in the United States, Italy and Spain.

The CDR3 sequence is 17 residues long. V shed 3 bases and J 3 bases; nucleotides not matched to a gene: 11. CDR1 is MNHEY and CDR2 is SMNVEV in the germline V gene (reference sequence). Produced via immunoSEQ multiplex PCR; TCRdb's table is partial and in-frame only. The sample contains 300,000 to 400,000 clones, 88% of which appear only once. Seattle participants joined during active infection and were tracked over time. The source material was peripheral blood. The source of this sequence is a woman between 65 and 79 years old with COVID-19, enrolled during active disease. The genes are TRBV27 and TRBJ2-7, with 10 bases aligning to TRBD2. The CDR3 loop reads CASSFTAPSGGVYEQYF. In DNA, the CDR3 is TGTGCCAGCAGTTTTACAGCCCCTAGCGGGGGAGTCTACGAGCAGTACTTC.